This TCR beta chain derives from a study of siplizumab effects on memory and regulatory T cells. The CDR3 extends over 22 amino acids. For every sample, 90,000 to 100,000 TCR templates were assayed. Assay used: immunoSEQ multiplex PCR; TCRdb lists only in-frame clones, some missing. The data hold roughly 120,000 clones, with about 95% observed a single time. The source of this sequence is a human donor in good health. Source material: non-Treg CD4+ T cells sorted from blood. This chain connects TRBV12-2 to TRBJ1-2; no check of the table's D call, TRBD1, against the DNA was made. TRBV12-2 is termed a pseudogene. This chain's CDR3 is CASRFPCSLGQGKIGQDYGYTF. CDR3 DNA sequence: TGTGCAAGTCGCTTCCCTTGTTCCCTCGGACAGGGGAAGATAGGGCAGGACTATGGCTACACCTTC.